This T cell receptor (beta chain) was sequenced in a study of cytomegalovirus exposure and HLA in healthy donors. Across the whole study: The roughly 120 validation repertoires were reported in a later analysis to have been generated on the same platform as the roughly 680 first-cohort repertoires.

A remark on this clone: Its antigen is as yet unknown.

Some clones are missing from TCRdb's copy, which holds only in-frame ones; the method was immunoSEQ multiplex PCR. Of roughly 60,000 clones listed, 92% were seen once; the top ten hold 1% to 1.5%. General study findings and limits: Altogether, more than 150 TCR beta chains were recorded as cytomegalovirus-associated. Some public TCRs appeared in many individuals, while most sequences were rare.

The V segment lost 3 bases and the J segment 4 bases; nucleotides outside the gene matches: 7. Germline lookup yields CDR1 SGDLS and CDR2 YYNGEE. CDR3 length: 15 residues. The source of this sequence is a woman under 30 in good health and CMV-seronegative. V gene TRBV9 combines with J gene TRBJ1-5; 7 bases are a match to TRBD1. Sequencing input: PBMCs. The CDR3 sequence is CASSATGTVNQPQHF. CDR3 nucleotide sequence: TGTGCCAGCAGCGCCACCGGGACAGTGAATCAGCCCCAGCATTTT.